Sequencing of this T cell receptor (beta chain) was carried out in a study of siplizumab effects on memory and regulatory T cells. Trimming pared 0 bases from V and 2 bases from J, leaving 11 bases between. The CDR3 runs to 15 residues. Germline V gene sequence: CDR1 ENHRY, CDR2 SYGVKD. Clones were read by immunoSEQ multiplex PCR, and TCRdb kept only the in-frame ones, dropping some. The top ten hold roughly 20% of the sample, which has 85,000 or so clones, 95% seen once. The sequenced sample was CD8+ T cells sorted from blood. The V call is TRBV10-3, the J call TRBJ2-7, with no clear D. This TCR was sampled from a human donor in good health. In DNA form, the CDR3 reads TGTGCCATCAGTGAGTCGAGTGACTCTACCTACGAGCAGTACTTC. It encodes CAISESSDSTYEQYF.